This entry lists 27 T cell receptor beta chains sequenced from one sample in a study of cytomegalovirus exposure and HLA in healthy donors. A multiplex PCR was run with 60 Vbeta primers and 13 Jbeta primers. Method: immunoSEQ multiplex PCR; TCRdb's copy keeps in-frame clones and lacks some. The table includes about 160,000 clones, about 80% detected once. The source material was PBMCs. The source is a man aged 45 to 65 in good health and CMV-seropositive.

This clone was recorded once. The chain combines TRBV4-3 with TRBJ2-3, with D possibly matching TRBD1 (6 bases). CDR3 size: 15 residues. In germline, CDR1 is LGHNA, CDR2 YSLEER. Trimming removed 2 bases from V and 5 bases from J, with 14 bases in between. The CDR3: CASSQRAQGVDTQYF. In DNA, the CDR3 is TGCGCCAGCAGCCAAAGGGCACAGGGAGTAGATACGCAGTATTTT.

The chain has TRBV27 and TRBJ2-3, with a possible D match to TRBD1 (6 bases). The germline V gene has CDR1 MNHEY and CDR2 SMNVEV (reference sequence). This CDR3 contains 18 residues. V gave up 5 bases and J gave up 1 base, with 22 bases separating them. CDR3 region: CASSLSNPRGRRTDTQYF. The DNA of the CDR3 is TGTGCCAGCAGTCTTTCGAACCCCAGGGGCAGACGCACAGATACGCAGTATTTT.

The rearrangement uses TRBV19 and TRBJ1-5; TRBD1 might be the D (6 bases). CDR1 is LNHDA, CDR2 SQIVND, per germline (reference sequence). V dropped 4 bases and J dropped 6 bases, with 7 bases sitting between them. There are 12 residues in the CDR3. The CDR3 coding sequence is TGTGCCAGTAGTAAAGGGGGTCAGCCCCAGCATTTT. This encodes CASSKGGQPQHF.

This sequence joins TRBV9 and TRBJ2-2, with D unclear. The CDR3 is 14 residues long. The V gene's germline CDR1 is SGDLS and CDR2 YYNGEE. With 1 base removed from V and 7 bases from J, the gap between germline ends came to 11 bases. Here the CDR3 DNA reads TGTGCCAGCAGCGTACCATCTAGTATCGGGGAGCTGTTTTTT. Amino acid sequence: CASSVPSSIGELFF. Based on the CDR3 plus reference TRBV9 and TRBJ2-2, the full variable domain is DSGVTQTPKHLITATGQRVTLRCSPRSGDLSVYWYQQSLDQGLQFLIQYYNGEERAKGNILERFSAQQFPDLHSELNLSSLELGDSALYFCASSVPSSIGELFFGEGSRLTVL.

The V call is TRBV5-1, the J call TRBJ1-6; TRBD1 is a possible D gene (5 bases). Between the trimmed V and J ends, which lost 4 bases and 7 bases, there was a span of 12 bases. The CDR3 covers 14 residues. Per germline, CDR1 SGHRS and CDR2 YFSETQ. The CDR3 loop reads CASSPEGVNSPLHF. Written as DNA, the CDR3 is TGCGCCAGCAGCCCCGAAGGGGTGAATTCACCCCTCCACTTT.

In this sample, this clone turned up a few times. The V call is TRBV7-2, the J call TRBJ2-5; D perhaps matches TRBD1 (6 bases). Germline V gene lookup returns CDR1 SGHTA and CDR2 FQGNSA. Trimming removed 2 bases from V and 11 bases from J, with 15 bases in between. This CDR3 is built from 13 residues. The CDR3 bases are TGTGCCAGCAGCTTATCAGGGGCTGGAGAGCAGTACTTC. Residues: CASSLSGAGEQYF.

This clone has just one count. This chain connects TRBV6-5 to TRBJ1-6, with D possibly TRBD1 on 5 matching bases. Germline lookup yields CDR1 MNHEY and CDR2 SVGAGI. This CDR3 region has 12 residues. V shed 4 bases and J shed 8 bases, with 6 bases lying between them. The chain's CDR3 is CASSSTDSPLHF. In nucleotides, the CDR3 is TGTGCCAGCAGTTCGACAGATTCACCCCTCCACTTT.

The gene calls are TRBV27 and TRBJ2-2; no reliable D call. V was cut by 6 bases and J by 2 bases, with 10 bases left in between. This CDR3 contains 14 residues. Germline V gene sequence: CDR1 MNHEY, CDR2 SMNVEV (reference sequence). The DNA of the CDR3 is TGTGCCAGCAGCCGAGACACAAACACCGGGGAGCTGTTTTTT. It encodes CASSRDTNTGELFF.

The chain couples TRBV7-2 to TRBJ1-3; D is uncertain. CDR3 length: 17 residues. Trimming pared 5 bases from V and 0 bases from J, leaving 17 bases between. From germline, CDR1 is SGHTA and CDR2 FQGNSA. The CDR3 region is CASSLGPAALSGNTIYF. Here the CDR3 DNA reads TGTGCCAGCAGCCTAGGGCCCGCTGCCCTCTCTGGAAACACCATATATTTT.

The chain has TRBV19 and TRBJ1-5, with D perhaps TRBD1 (5 bases). Germline V gene sequence: CDR1 LNHDA, CDR2 SQIVND (reference sequence). Between the trimmed V and J ends, which lost 9 bases and 7 bases, there was a span of 19 bases. CDR3 length: 14 amino acids. In DNA, the CDR3 is TGTGCCAGCACCCCATTTGGGGGGAACCAGCCCCAGCATTTT. Translation gives CASTPFGGNQPQHF.

CDR3 residues: CASSQRAGVTGELFF. The CDR3 bases are TGTGCCAGCAGCCAACGGGCAGGGGTCACCGGGGAGCTGTTTTTT. This chain uses TRBV4-2 with TRBJ2-2, with D possibly matching TRBD1 (6 bases). Germline loops: CDR1 LGHNA, CDR2 YNFKEQ. Trimming removed 2 bases at V and 4 bases at J, with 11 bases between. CDR3 size: 15 residues.

This chain joins TRBV7-3 and TRBJ2-7; D remains ambiguous. This CDR3 is built from 15 residues. Trimming stripped 5 bases from V and 1 base from J, with 15 bases between. CDR1 is SGHTA and CDR2 is FQGTGA in the germline V gene. The CDR3 sequence: CASSLSGTESYEQYF. CDR3 in DNA: TGTGCCAGCAGCCTTTCCGGCACAGAGTCCTACGAGCAGTACTTC.

CDR3 residues: CASTVQGARADTQYF. CDR3 DNA sequence: TGTGCCAGCACCGTTCAGGGGGCGCGGGCAGATACGCAGTATTTT. The chain couples TRBV27 to TRBJ2-3; 8 nucleotides agree with TRBD1. This CDR3 contains 15 residues. The junction had 10 bases not matched to a gene; V was cut back by 7 bases and J by 4 bases. Germline V CDR1 and CDR2: MNHEY, SMNVEV (reference sequence).

This chain's CDR3 is CASSQLQVNYGYTF. Here the CDR3 DNA reads TGCGCCAGCAGCCAACTACAGGTTAACTATGGCTACACCTTC. The genes are TRBV4-3 and TRBJ1-2; D is perhaps TRBD1 (5 bases). Per germline, CDR1 LGHNA and CDR2 YSLEER. The CDR3 extends over 14 amino acids. Trimming left V 2 bases short and J 1 base short, with 8 bases between.

This clone was observed a handful of times. The CDR3 region has the DNA TGTGCCAGCAGCTGGGTGGAGAGCACAGATACGCAGTATTTT. Amino acid sequence: CASSWVESTDTQYF. The chain uses TRBV5-4 and TRBJ2-3; D gene uncertain. V lost 3 bases, J lost 0 bases, and 8 bases lay in between. CDR1 SGHNT and CDR2 YYREEE come from the germline V gene (reference sequence). CDR3 size: 14 residues.

In this sample, this clone turned up a few times. The V gene is TRBV27, the J gene TRBJ2-5; D is unresolved. V was shortened by 0 bases and J by 3 bases, with 8 bases between the two germline ends. Germline V gene sequence: CDR1 MNHEY, CDR2 SMNVEV (reference sequence). The length of the CDR3 is 14 residues. This CDR3 reads CASSLSLAEETQYF. CDR3 DNA sequence: TGTGCCAGCAGTTTATCGTTGGCAGAAGAGACCCAGTACTTC.

The chain links TRBV23-1 to TRBJ1-1, with unresolved D. TRBV23-1 is sorted into the ORF group, with uncertain function. The CDR3 covers 14 residues. V was clipped by 0 bases and J by 3 bases, with 8 bases between them. The CDR3 DNA sequence: TGCGCCAGCAGTCAATCGGGTCGGGACACTGAAGCTTTCTTT. It translates to CASSQSGRDTEAFF.

Worth noting for this clone: One end of the junction is discordant with germline, which a read error may explain. V gene TRBV7-2 combines with J gene TRBJ1-6, with D possibly matching TRBD1 (6 bases). Germline CDR1 and CDR2: SGHTA and FQGNSA. The CDR3 contains 18 residues. Here the CDR3 reads CASSLEARGFSDNSPQNF. DNA for the CDR3: TGTGCCAGCAGCTTAGAGGCCAGGGGTTTTTCCGATAATTCACCCCAAAACTTT.

The chain recombines TRBV10-3 with TRBJ2-7; weak D call: TRBD1 (6 bases). The ends were cut back, 5 bases at V and 3 bases at J, with 20 bases in the middle. Germline CDR1 ENHRY, CDR2 SYGVKD. This CDR3 has 16 residues. The CDR3 region has the DNA TGTGCCATCAGTTACGCCGGGACATCGGGTCGCTACGAGCAGTACTTC. This sequence encodes CAISYAGTSGRYEQYF.

This clone was found once. The V gene is TRBV7-3, the J gene TRBJ1-1; unclear D gene. The CDR3 length is 14 residues. Germline CDR1 reads SGHTA; CDR2 reads FQGTGA. Trimming took off 5 bases at V and 1 base at J, with 11 bases between the two ends. CDR3 in DNA: TGTGCCAGCAGCCGTGGACGGGAGAACACTGAAGCTTTCTTT. Translation: CASSRGRENTEAFF.

The chain recombines TRBV2 with TRBJ1-1; 8 bases are a match to TRBD1. The junction had 9 bases not matched to a gene; V was cut back by 7 bases and J by 5 bases. The CDR3 extends over 14 amino acids. Per germline, CDR1 SNHLY and CDR2 FYNNEI. CDR3: CASKVDRARTEAFF. CDR3 in DNA: TGTGCCAGCAAAGTGGACAGGGCTAGGACTGAAGCTTTCTTT.

On this clone itself: One end of the junction is discordant with germline, which a read error may explain. Additional DNA sequences in this sample encode the identical CDR3. The chain uses TRBV27 and TRBJ1-6, with D tentatively TRBD1 (6 bases). The CDR3 sequence is 15 residues long. The germline gives CDR1 MNHEY, CDR2 SMNVEV (reference sequence). CDR3 nucleotides: TGTGCCAGCAGTAAGGACAGCCCCTATAATTCCCCCCTCCACTTT. Translation gives CASSKDSPYNSPLHF.

V and J are TRBV12-5 and TRBJ2-5; 8 bases fit TRBD1. This CDR3 spans 14 amino acids. V was clipped by 1 base and J by 6 bases; unmatched bases: 4. Germline loops: CDR1 LGHNT, CDR2 FRNRAP. The CDR3 DNA reads as TGTGCTAGTGGTTTGGACAGGGGGTCCAAGACCCAGTACTTC. It yields the protein CASGLDRGSKTQYF.

In its sample, this clone was seen a few times. J is TRBJ1-5 and V is TRBV10-2; 8 bases map to TRBD1. After removal of 3 bases from V and 6 bases from J, the junction contained 10 bases not matched to a gene. The CDR3 runs 16 residues. Germline V CDR1 and CDR2: WSHSY, SAAADI. The CDR3 DNA is TGCGCCAGCAGTGAAAGAGGACAGGGCGGACTTCAGCCCCAGCATTTT. It translates to CASSERGQGGLQPQHF.

A few counts support this clone. V is TRBV9 and J is TRBJ1-2, with TRBD1 matching 7 bases. This CDR3 region has 14 residues. V trimming: 7 bases; J trimming: 8 bases; junction bases outside the gene matches: 14. In germline, CDR1 is SGDLS, CDR2 YYNGEE. CDR3 sequence: CASGKRQGLSGYTF. CDR3 nucleotide sequence: TGTGCCAGCGGGAAGAGACAGGGCCTAAGCGGCTACACCTTC.

The rearrangement joins TRBV19 to TRBJ2-2, with 11 bases identical to TRBD1. V shed 5 bases and J 5 bases; nucleotides not matched to a gene: 4. The CDR3 consists of 15 residues. Germline V gene lookup returns CDR1 LNHDA and CDR2 SQIVND (reference sequence). CDR3 residues: CASSVGQGATGELFF. In DNA form, the CDR3 reads TGTGCCAGTAGTGTAGGACAGGGGGCGACCGGGGAGCTGTTTTTT. Combining the CDR3 with reference TRBV19 and TRBJ2-2 gives the whole variable domain DGGITQSPKYLFRKEGQNVTLSCEQNLNHDAMYWYRQDPGQGLRLIYYSQIVNDFQKGDIAEGYSVSREKKESFPLTVTSAQKNPTAFYLCASSVGQGATGELFFGEGSRLTVL.

The rearrangement links TRBV5-5 to TRBJ2-7; 8 nucleotides match TRBD1. V gave up 5 bases and J gave up 7 bases; unmatched junction bases: 11. Germline CDR1 reads SGHKS; CDR2 reads YYEKEE (reference sequence). The CDR3 length is 14 residues. CDR3 sequence (DNA): TGTGCCAGCAGGTCTGGACAGGGAGTTTTGGAGCAGTACTTC. It codes for CASRSGQGVLEQYF.